This TCR beta chain was sequenced in a study of cytomegalovirus exposure and HLA in healthy donors. Study-wide points: The later analysis indicated that the majority of CMV-associated TCR beta chains appeared HLA-restricted. Cytomegalovirus association was assigned to about 150 TCR beta chains. Sequencing likely produced, as an artifact, a cluster of highly shared sequence variants.

It was with 60 Vbeta and 13 Jbeta primers that the PCR ran. The assay was immunoSEQ multiplex PCR, and TCRdb's table has in-frame clones only and misses some. The sample lists 150,000 to 200,000 clones, around three quarters occurring once. Regarding this clone: The antigen is undetermined.

Germline-derived CDR1 and CDR2 are SGHAT and FQNNGV. V lost 2 bases to trimming and J lost 7 bases, with 8 bases between them. The length of the CDR3 is 12 residues. The chain has TRBV11-2 and TRBJ1-2; maybe TRBD1 (5 bases). The sequence derives from a man aged 35-49 years in good health and CMV-seropositive. The sequenced material came from PBMCs. The chain's CDR3 is CASSLLGVGYTF. The CDR3 coding sequence is TGTGCCAGCAGCTTATTAGGGGTTGGCTACACCTTC.